The 29 T cell receptor beta chains presented below share a single source sample, sequenced in a study of response to subunit inactivated influenza vaccine (dated by TCRdb to between 2017 and 2018). The library came from RT-PCR. TCRdb lists the instrument as Illumina HiSeq 2500. TCRdb reprocessing: public reads trimmed at Q25 with fastp, clones called with MiXCR, in-frame beta chains kept. Every entry covers one CDR3 protein and lists the most common genes and DNA from its rows. The sample table records 150,000 or so distinct CDR3 sequences; approximately 11% of these occur just once. The ten biggest clones cover around 12% of the sample. What the time point label conveys for this sample: approximately 40 days after influenza vaccine administration. The sample was non-naive T cells sorted from PBMCs, taken 40 to 50 days after vaccination. The label giving this sample's cell subset or site can be read as: memory T cell fraction. The source of these receptors is a man aged 50 to 59 who received an inactivated influenza vaccine. Donor details come from another sample of the same person, matched by shared clones.

The table lists this clonotype with a few counts. V and J are TRBV10-3 and TRBJ2-7, with a possible D match to TRBD2 (6 bases). The CDR3 contains 13 residues. With 6 bases removed from V and 4 bases from J, the gap between germline ends came to 13 bases. Germline CDR1 and CDR2: ENHRY and SYGVKD. The CDR3 spells CAIRGGDYYEQYF. The CDR3 nucleotides are TGTGCCATCAGGGGGGGAGACTATTACGAGCAGTACTTC.

This clonotype showed up just once. The CDR3: CASSSQGGGYYEQYF. In DNA, the CDR3 is TGTGCCAGCAGCTCTCAGGGAGGGGGGTACTACGAGCAGTACTTC. The rearrangement joins TRBV7-2 to TRBJ2-7, with a possible D match to TRBD2 (7 bases). The CDR3 consists of 15 residues. Germline V CDR1 and CDR2: SGHTA, FQGNSA. V was shortened by 4 bases and J by 3 bases, with 16 bases between the two germline ends.

The rearrangement links TRBV7-2 to TRBJ1-3, with D possibly being TRBD1 (5 bases). This CDR3 is built from 15 residues. Germline loops: CDR1 SGHTA, CDR2 FQGNSA. Trimming removed 8 bases at V and 1 base at J, with 15 bases between. The CDR3 DNA reads TGTGCCAGCTCCCTGACGGGGGGATCTGGAAACACCATATATTTT. Its translation: CASSLTGGSGNTIYF.

V is TRBV6-5 and J is TRBJ2-5; TRBD2 matches at 8 bases. Germline values: CDR1 MNHEY, CDR2 SVGAGI. This CDR3 is 15 amino acids long. V lost 4 bases and J lost 1; bases outside the gene matches: 5. The chain's CDR3 is CASSSLAGLQETQYF. DNA for the CDR3: TGTGCCAGCAGTTCCTTAGCGGGACTCCAAGAGACCCAGTACTTC.

V and J are TRBV2 and TRBJ2-1; 7 bases fit TRBD2. The V segment lost 6 bases and the J segment 1 base; nucleotides outside the gene matches: 6. The CDR3 sequence is 15 residues long. CDR1 SNHLY and CDR2 FYNNEI come from the germline V gene. The CDR3 nucleotides are TGTGCCAGCAGCCCCCGGCGGGAGTCCTACAATGAGCAGTTCTTC. It encodes CASSPRRESYNEQFF.

This clonotype has a count of ten or more. The chain employs TRBV12-3 or TRBV12-4 and TRBJ1-1; D remains ambiguous. V lost 4 bases, J lost 1 base, and 10 bases lay in between. The CDR3 totals 14 residues. The CDR3 DNA is TGTGCCAGCAGTTCCCTTTGGGGGAACACTGAAGCTTTCTTT. This gives the protein CASSSLWGNTEAFF.

This clonotype was recorded a few times. This rearrangement joins TRBV6-1 to TRBJ2-7; 9 nucleotides line up with TRBD1. The CDR3 is made up of 17 amino acids. Germline V lookup: CDR1 MNHNS, CDR2 SASEGT. The ends lost 8 bases at V and 2 bases at J; junction bases unmatched: 16. CDR3 loop: CASGGGQGQRATYEQYF. In DNA form, the CDR3 reads TGTGCCAGCGGGGGAGGACAGGGGCAACGTGCGACCTACGAGCAGTACTTC.

This clonotype appeared a few times. V and J are TRBV6-5 and TRBJ1-1, with TRBD1 as a possible D gene (5 bases). V was pared by 7 bases and J by 7 bases, with 10 bases between. Germline CDR1 and CDR2: MNHEY and SVGAGI. The CDR3 runs 11 residues. The CDR3 bases are TGTGCCAGCAACTTGGGGGGTGAAGCTTTCTTT. Its translation is CASNLGGEAFF.

This clonotype was found many times. V usage is TRBV20-1 and J usage is TRBJ2-1; 7 nucleotides line up with TRBD2. The germline CDR1 and CDR2 sequences are DFQATT and SNEGSKA (reference sequence). After removal of 6 bases from V and 5 bases from J, the junction contained 10 bases not matched to a gene. There are 14 residues in the CDR3. The CDR3 bases are TGCAGTGCCTATAGGACTAGATCGAACAATGAGCAGTTCTTC. It specifies CSAYRTRSNNEQFF.

This chain uses TRBV27 with TRBJ2-7; 8 nucleotides line up with TRBD1. Trimming cost V 4 bases and J 0 bases; bases outside gene matches: 5. This CDR3 spans 15 amino acids. Germline-derived CDR1 and CDR2 are MNHEY and SMNVEV (reference sequence). The CDR3 DNA is TGTGCCAGCAGTTACCGGGACAGGAGCTCCTACGAGCAGTACTTC. Amino acid sequence: CASSYRDRSSYEQYF.

Only a few counts were recorded for this clonotype. The rearrangement uses TRBV3-1 and TRBJ2-2; D gene unclear. V lost 1 base, J lost 9 bases, and 18 bases lay in between. CDR1 and CDR2 (germline): LGHDT, YNNKEL (reference sequence). The CDR3 runs to 16 residues. CDR3 nucleotide sequence: TGTGCCAGCAGCCAAGTCTTAGACTTTTCCCCGCGGGAGCTGTTTTTT. Translated, it gives CASSQVLDFSPRELFF.

This chain joins TRBV28 and TRBJ1-4; 7 positions match TRBD1. Trimming removed 5 bases from V and 3 bases from J; junction bases left unmatched: 6. Germline CDR1 MDHEN, CDR2 SYDVKM. The CDR3 is made up of 15 amino acids. CDR3 amino acids: CASSPYRGANEKLFF. CDR3 sequence (DNA): TGTGCCAGCAGTCCCTACAGGGGTGCTAATGAAAAACTGTTTTTT.

This chain uses TRBV2 with TRBJ2-1, with 8 bases identical to TRBD1. This CDR3 is built from 15 residues. V gave up 4 bases and J gave up 6 bases; unmatched junction bases: 8. CDR1 SNHLY and CDR2 FYNNEI come from the germline V gene. The CDR3 reads CASSGQGAPGNEQFF. The CDR3 bases are TGTGCCAGCAGTGGGCAGGGGGCGCCGGGCAATGAGCAGTTCTTC.

This clonotype showed up just a few times. The chain recombines TRBV6-6 with TRBJ2-1; D is uncertain. V lost 7 bases and J 7 bases, leaving 14 bases between the germline ends. The CDR3 consists of 13 residues. CDR1 is MNHNY and CDR2 is SVGAGI in the germline V gene (reference sequence). The CDR3 DNA reads as TGTGCCAGCACCTTGTCGGCCGGGAATGAGCAGTTCTTC. It is translated as CASTLSAGNEQFF.

In its sample, this clonotype was seen many times. The chain uses TRBV7-2 and TRBJ2-3; TRBD2 aligns across 9 bases. This CDR3 contains 15 residues. Trimming took 5 bases from V and 5 from J; bases not matched to a gene: 8. CDR1 and CDR2 (germline): SGHTA, FQGNSA. The CDR3 here is CASSRSSGIIDTQYF. The CDR3, as DNA: TGTGCCAGCAGCAGATCTAGCGGGATAATAGATACGCAGTATTTT.

This clonotype was detected many times. The chain combines TRBV20-1 with TRBJ2-7, with 8 bases that match TRBD1. CDR1 and CDR2 from the germline V gene are DFQATT and SNEGSKA (reference sequence). The V and J ends lost 4 bases and 3 bases, in that order; junction bases with no gene match: 5. CDR3 length: 13 amino acids. CDR3 in DNA: TGCAGTGCTACCACAGGGGGTATCTACGAGCAGTACTTC. Translation: CSATTGGIYEQYF.

This clonotype has at least ten counts. This chain joins TRBV4-2 and TRBJ2-1; possibly TRBD2 for D (6 bases). CDR1 is LGHNA and CDR2 is YNFKEQ in the germline V gene. The CDR3 has 16 amino acids. Trimming took off 1 base at V and 5 bases at J, with 15 bases between the two ends. The CDR3 DNA reads TGTGCCAGCAGCCAAGCTGATGGGACTTTAAACAATGAGCAGTTCTTC. Residues: CASSQADGTLNNEQFF.

CDR3 bases: TGTGCCACCAGCAGAGATCCTTCTCTCAGTACTTCACCCCTCCACTTT. It specifies CATSRDPSLSTSPLHF. The chain couples TRBV15 to TRBJ1-6; D unresolved. This CDR3 has 16 amino acids. Germline V gene data show CDR1 as LNHNV and CDR2 as YYDKDF (reference sequence). The germline V and J ends were trimmed by 0 bases and 9 bases, with 15 bases remaining between them.

This clonotype appeared many times. This sequence joins TRBV9 and TRBJ2-1; D is perhaps TRBD1 (5 bases). The CDR3 has 12 residues. Trimming removed 2 bases from V and 10 bases from J, with 10 bases in between. Per the germline V gene, CDR1 is SGDLS and CDR2 is YYNGEE. CDR3: CASSVLWGEQFF. CDR3 sequence (DNA): TGTGCCAGCAGCGTGCTTTGGGGCGAGCAGTTCTTC. The whole variable domain, remainder taken from reference TRBV9 and TRBJ2-1, is DSGVTQTPKHLITATGQRVTLRCSPRSGDLSVYWYQQSLDQGLQFLIQYYNGEERAKGNILERFSAQQFPDLHSELNLSSLELGDSALYFCASSVLWGEQFFGPGTRLTVL.

This clonotype was found many times. The V call is TRBV29-1, the J call TRBJ1-5; D remains ambiguous. Germline V gene sequence: CDR1 SQVTM, CDR2 ANQGSEA. The CDR3 has 12 residues. The V gene lost 4 bases and the J gene lost 3 bases, with 7 bases spanning the gap. The CDR3 nucleotides are TGCAGCGTTGGTGGATTCAATCAGCCCCAGCATTTT. This codes for CSVGGFNQPQHF.

This clonotype was seen more than once but under ten times. The chain recombines TRBV3-1 with TRBJ2-7; 14 bases map to TRBD2. Germline values: CDR1 LGHDT, CDR2 YNNKEL (reference sequence). CDR3 size: 15 residues. The V gene end was trimmed by 3 bases and the J gene end by 6 bases; junction bases not matched to a gene: 4. CDR3 sequence reads: CASSHLGLAGGEQYF. CDR3 nucleotides: TGTGCCAGCAGCCACTTAGGACTAGCGGGAGGCGAGCAGTACTTC.

Only a few counts were recorded for this clonotype. This chain joins TRBV18 and TRBJ1-5; D is unclear. The germline V gene has CDR1 KGHSH and CDR2 LQKENI. The ends were cut back, 2 bases at V and 3 bases at J, with 8 bases in the middle. The CDR3 consists of 14 residues. CDR3 sequence reads: CASSPRANNQPQHF. DNA for the CDR3: TGTGCCAGCTCACCAAGGGCCAACAATCAGCCCCAGCATTTT.

This clonotype was picked up many times. The rearrangement uses TRBV11-2 and TRBJ2-5; 10 positions agree with TRBD1. V shed 5 bases, J shed 2 bases, and the junction held 8 bases outside the gene matches. This CDR3 contains 16 residues. Per germline, CDR1 SGHAT and CDR2 FQNNGV. This CDR3 is CASSTSGTGVQETQYF. DNA of the CDR3: TGTGCCAGCAGCACGTCCGGGACAGGGGTTCAAGAGACCCAGTACTTC. Full variable domain (rest looked up from reference TRBV11-2 and TRBJ2-5): EAGVAQSPRYKIIEKRQSVAFWCNPISGHATLYWYQQILGQGPKLLIQFQNNGVVDDSQLPKDRFSAERLKGVDSTLKIQPAKLEDSAVYLCASSTSGTGVQETQYFGPGTRLLVL.

This clonotype was counted at least ten times. The V and J genes are TRBV5-1 and TRBJ2-7; 9 bases fit TRBD1. From germline, CDR1 is SGHRS and CDR2 YFSETQ. The CDR3 length is 15 residues. After removal of 0 bases from V and 5 bases from J, the junction contained 6 bases not matched to a gene. The DNA for the CDR3 is TGCGCCAGCAGCTTGGGGGGACAGGGTCTTAACGAGCAGTACTTC. Translated: CASSLGGQGLNEQYF. Together with reference TRBV5-1 and TRBJ2-7, the CDR3 gives the full variable domain: KAGVTQTPRYLIKTRGQQVTLSCSPISGHRSVSWYQQTPGQGLQFLFEYFSETQRNKGNFPGRFSGRQFSNSRSEMNVSTLELGDSALYLCASSLGGQGLNEQYFGPGTRLTVT.

The chain joins TRBV9 to TRBJ2-2; D remains unclear. Germline values: CDR1 SGDLS, CDR2 YYNGEE. Deletions cut 1 base from V and 7 bases from J, with 17 bases between. This CDR3 has 16 amino acids. The DNA for the CDR3 is TGTGCCAGCAGCGTATCTCCAGGATCCCAACACGGGGAGCTGTTTTTT. It encodes CASSVSPGSQHGELFF.

This clonotype was detected ten times or more. V and J are TRBV7-6 and TRBJ2-7; TRBD2 matches 8 bases. The ends lost 4 bases at V and 4 bases at J; junction bases unmatched: 3. This CDR3 spans 13 amino acids. Germline V gene lookup returns CDR1 SGHVS and CDR2 FNYEAQ. The CDR3 spells CASSWERGYEQYF. In DNA, the CDR3 is TGTGCCAGCAGCTGGGAGCGGGGGTACGAGCAGTACTTC.

The chain carries TRBV15 and TRBJ2-7; 7 bases are shared with TRBD1. From germline, CDR1 is LNHNV and CDR2 YYDKDF (reference sequence). The CDR3 runs to 13 residues. The trim removed 8 bases at V and 4 bases at J, leaving 8 bases unmatched. The CDR3 region is CATAIVQGYEQYF. The CDR3 DNA reads TGTGCCACCGCGATAGTACAGGGGTACGAGCAGTACTTC.

This clonotype was picked up a small number of times. The chain carries TRBV4-1 and TRBJ2-1; 7 positions match TRBD2. This CDR3 comprises 17 residues. V shed 1 base and J 4 bases; nucleotides not matched to a gene: 10. Germline V gives CDR1 MGHRA, CDR2 YSYEKL. The CDR3 DNA is TGCGCCAGCAGCCAAGTCCGGTTGCGGGGGATTTACAATGAGCAGTTCTTC. Its protein is CASSQVRLRGIYNEQFF.

The V gene is TRBV7-2, the J gene TRBJ2-2; 8 bases are shared with TRBD2. Germline V lookup: CDR1 SGHTA, CDR2 FQGNSA. The CDR3 covers 15 residues. Trimming cost V 4 bases and J 2 bases; bases outside gene matches: 3. This CDR3 is CASSWSGGNTGELFF. The CDR3 coding sequence is TGTGCCAGCAGCTGGAGCGGGGGAAACACCGGGGAGCTGTTTTTT.